What follows describes a single T cell receptor beta chain. Antigen specificity is unknown. This sample is part of a study of siplizumab effects on memory and regulatory T cells. CDR3 length: 16 amino acids. V lost 2 bases, J lost 10 bases, and 9 bases stayed unmatched. The germline V gene has CDR1 SGHDN and CDR2 FVKESK. Study-wide findings and caveats: The diversity of naive T cells seemed greater than that of memory cells, and their alloresponse contribution seemed major. Proliferating siplizumab-culture Tregs lacked confirmation of suppressive function. Few alloreactive clones mapped to unstimulated subsets.

Approximately 100,000 TCR templates were measured in each sample. The table came from immunoSEQ multiplex PCR; TCRdb's copy has only in-frame clones and leaves some out. The repertoire has about 100,000 clones, 92% of them found once; the top ten carry less than 0.85%. This TCR came from a human donor in good health. The rearrangement uses TRBV14 and TRBJ2-1; TRBD2 matches 12 bases. Sequenced material: Tregs sorted from blood. The CDR3: CASSQRTSGINKEQFF. The CDR3 coding sequence is TGTGCCAGCAGCCAAAGGACTAGCGGGATTAATAAAGAGCAGTTCTTC.